A single sample is the source of the 4 T cell receptor beta chains below, sequenced in a study of shared clonotypes between healthy human individuals. Measured with immunoSEQ multiplex PCR; TCRdb has only the in-frame clones, and not every one. The sample lists fewer than 1 million clones; 96% were seen once. CD45RO-negative, CCR7-selected cells formed the naive CD8 fraction, which excluded terminally differentiated effector memory CD45RA+ cells. The sample consisted of naive CD8+ T cells sorted from blood. The receptors were gathered from a man under 40 in good health.

This chain uses TRBV11-2 with TRBJ2-1, with D hard to call. The germline gives CDR1 SGHAT, CDR2 FQNNGV. V gave up 2 bases and J gave up 9 bases, with 8 bases separating them. CDR3 length: 12 amino acids. CDR3 DNA sequence: TGTGCCAGCAGCTTACGAGTGGGTGAGCAGTTCTTC. Protein: CASSLRVGEQFF. The whole variable domain, remainder taken from reference TRBV11-2 and TRBJ2-1, is EAGVAQSPRYKIIEKRQSVAFWCNPISGHATLYWYQQILGQGPKLLIQFQNNGVVDDSQLPKDRFSAERLKGVDSTLKIQPAKLEDSAVYLCASSLRVGEQFFGPGTRLTVL.

The V and J genes are TRBV4-1 and TRBJ2-3; D is undetermined. The length of the CDR3 is 17 residues. Trimming took off 5 bases at V and 3 bases at J, with 21 bases between the two ends. Germline CDR1 MGHRA, CDR2 YSYEKL. In DNA form, the CDR3 reads TGCGCCAGCAGCGACGCCAATGTTCGCCTCTCAACAGATACGCAGTATTTT. Residues: CASSDANVRLSTDTQYF.

The table lists this clone with many counts. The J gene is TRBJ2-1, the V gene TRBV4-3; maybe TRBD2 (6 bases). The CDR3 length is 16 residues. Trimming took off 0 bases at V and 9 bases at J, with 18 bases between the two ends. Germline V gene lookup returns CDR1 LGHNA and CDR2 YSLEER. The CDR3 DNA follows: TGCGCCAGCAGCCAAGATGGGGGGACGCAGGAGGGTGAGCAGTTCTTC. Translation: CASSQDGGTQEGEQFF.

The chain couples TRBV7-7 to TRBJ2-2; TRBD2 is a possible D gene (7 bases). CDR1 is SSHAT, CDR2 FNYEAQ, per germline (reference sequence). Trimming removed 5 bases at V and 5 bases at J, with 21 bases between. This CDR3 spans 17 amino acids. The CDR3 sequence: CASSPFQGGGVTGELFF. The DNA of the CDR3 is TGTGCCAGCAGCCCGTTTCAAGGGGGAGGGGTAACCGGGGAGCTGTTTTTT.